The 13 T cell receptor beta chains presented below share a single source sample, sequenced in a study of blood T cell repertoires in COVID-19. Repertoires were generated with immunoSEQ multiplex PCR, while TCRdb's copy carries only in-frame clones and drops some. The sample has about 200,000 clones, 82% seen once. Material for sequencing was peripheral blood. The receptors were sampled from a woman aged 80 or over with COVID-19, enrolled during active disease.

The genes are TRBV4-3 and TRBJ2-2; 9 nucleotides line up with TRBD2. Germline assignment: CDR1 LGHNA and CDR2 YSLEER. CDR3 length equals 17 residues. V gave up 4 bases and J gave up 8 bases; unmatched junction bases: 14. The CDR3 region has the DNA TGCGCCAGCAGCCCTCCCGGGTTAGCGGGAGCTACGGGGGAGCTGTTTTTT. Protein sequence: CASSPPGLAGATGELFF.

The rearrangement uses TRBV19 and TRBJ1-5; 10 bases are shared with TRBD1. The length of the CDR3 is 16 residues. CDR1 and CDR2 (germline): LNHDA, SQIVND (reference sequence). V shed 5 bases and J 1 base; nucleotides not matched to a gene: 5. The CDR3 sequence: CASSSRQGASNQPQHF. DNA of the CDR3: TGTGCCAGTAGTTCCCGACAGGGGGCGAGCAATCAGCCCCAGCATTTT.

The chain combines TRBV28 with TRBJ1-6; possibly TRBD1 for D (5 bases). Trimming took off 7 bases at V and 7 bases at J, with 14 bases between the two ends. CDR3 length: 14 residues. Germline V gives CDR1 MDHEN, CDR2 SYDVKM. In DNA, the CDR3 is TGTGCCAGCATTTCTTTTCCAGGGAATTCACCCCTCCACTTT. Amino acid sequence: CASISFPGNSPLHF.

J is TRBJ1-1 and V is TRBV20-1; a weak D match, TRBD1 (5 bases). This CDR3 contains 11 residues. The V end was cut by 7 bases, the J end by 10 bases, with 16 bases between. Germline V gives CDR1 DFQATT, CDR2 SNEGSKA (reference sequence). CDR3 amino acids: CSGPDILPAFF. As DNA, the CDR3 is TGCAGTGGGCCGGACATCCTACCAGCTTTCTTT.

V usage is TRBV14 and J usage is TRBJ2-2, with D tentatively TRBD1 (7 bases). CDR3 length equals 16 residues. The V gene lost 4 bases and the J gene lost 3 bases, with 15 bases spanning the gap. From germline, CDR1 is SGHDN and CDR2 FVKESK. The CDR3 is CASSRLRGADTGELFF. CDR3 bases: TGTGCCAGCAGCCGACTCAGGGGGGCGGACACCGGGGAGCTGTTTTTT.

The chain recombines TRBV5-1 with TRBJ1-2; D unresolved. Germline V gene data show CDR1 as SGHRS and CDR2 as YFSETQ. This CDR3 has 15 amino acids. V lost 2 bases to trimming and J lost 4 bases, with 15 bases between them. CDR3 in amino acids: CASSFFFTDIYGYTF. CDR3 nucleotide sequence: TGCGCCAGCAGCTTCTTCTTTACAGATATCTATGGCTACACCTTC.

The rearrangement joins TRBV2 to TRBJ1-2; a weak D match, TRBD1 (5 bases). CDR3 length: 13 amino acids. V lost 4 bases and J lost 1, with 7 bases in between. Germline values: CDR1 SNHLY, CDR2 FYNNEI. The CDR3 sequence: CASSGQFNYGYTF. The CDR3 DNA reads TGTGCCAGCAGTGGACAGTTTAACTATGGCTACACCTTC.

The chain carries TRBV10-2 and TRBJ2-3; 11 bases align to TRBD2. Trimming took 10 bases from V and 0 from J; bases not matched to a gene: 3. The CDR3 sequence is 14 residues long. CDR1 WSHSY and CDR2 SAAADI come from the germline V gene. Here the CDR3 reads CATRLAGSTDTQYF. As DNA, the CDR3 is TGCGCCACCCGACTAGCGGGGAGCACAGATACGCAGTATTTT.

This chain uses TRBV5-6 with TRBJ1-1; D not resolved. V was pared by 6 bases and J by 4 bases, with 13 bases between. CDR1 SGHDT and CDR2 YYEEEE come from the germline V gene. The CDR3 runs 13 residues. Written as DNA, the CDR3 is TGTGCCAGCAACTTCCGGGGATTCACTGAAGCTTTCTTT. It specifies CASNFRGFTEAFF.

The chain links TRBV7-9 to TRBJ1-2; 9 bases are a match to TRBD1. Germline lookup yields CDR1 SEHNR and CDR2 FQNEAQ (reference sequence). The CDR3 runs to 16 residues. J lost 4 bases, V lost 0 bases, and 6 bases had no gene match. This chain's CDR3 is CASSLAGTGRGYGYTF. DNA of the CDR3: TGTGCCAGCAGCTTAGCCGGGACAGGGAGAGGCTATGGCTACACCTTC. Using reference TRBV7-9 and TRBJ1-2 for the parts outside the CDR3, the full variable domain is DTGVSQNPRHKITKRGQNVTFRCDPISEHNRLYWYRQTLGQGPEFLTYFQNEAQLEKSRLLSDRFSAERPKGSFSTLEIQRTEQGDSAMYLCASSLAGTGRGYGYTFGSGTRLTVV.

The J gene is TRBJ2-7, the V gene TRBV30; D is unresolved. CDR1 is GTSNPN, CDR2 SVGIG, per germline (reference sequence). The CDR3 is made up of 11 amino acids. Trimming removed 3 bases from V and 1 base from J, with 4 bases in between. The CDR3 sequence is CAWRRSYEQYF. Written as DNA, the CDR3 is TGTGCCTGGAGGCGATCCTACGAGCAGTACTTC.

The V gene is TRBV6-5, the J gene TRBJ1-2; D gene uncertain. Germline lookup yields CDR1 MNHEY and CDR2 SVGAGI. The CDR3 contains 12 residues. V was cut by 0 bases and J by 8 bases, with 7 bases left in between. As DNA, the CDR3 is TGTGCCAGCAGTTACTCGGGCCGAGGCTACACCTTC. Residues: CASSYSGRGYTF.

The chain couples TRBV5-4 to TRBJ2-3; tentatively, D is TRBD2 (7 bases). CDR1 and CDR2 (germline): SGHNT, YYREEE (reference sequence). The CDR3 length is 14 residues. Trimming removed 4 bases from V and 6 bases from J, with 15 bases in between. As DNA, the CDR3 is TGTGCCAGCAGCCTCTTAGGGGGAGGGGATACGCAGTATTTT. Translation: CASSLLGGGDTQYF. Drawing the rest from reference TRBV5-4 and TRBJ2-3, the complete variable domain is ETGVTQSPTHLIKTRGQQVTLRCSSQSGHNTVSWYQQALGQGPQFIFQYYREEENGRGNFPPRFSGLQFPNYSSELNVNALELDDSALYLCASSLLGGGDTQYFGPGTRLTVL.